These 16 T cell receptor beta chains came from one sample sequenced in a study of T cell responses to AZD1222 COVID-19 vaccine. Here immunoSEQ multiplex PCR was the method, and the copy in TCRdb shows in-frame clones only, minus some. Of 90,000 to 120,000 clones in the sample, about nine tenths are singletons; the top ten hold under 10%. Specimen: peripheral blood, collected 28 days after the second AZD1222 dose. Receptor source: an adult who received the AZD1222 COVID-19 vaccine.

The chain combines TRBV7-3 with TRBJ2-2, with D perhaps TRBD1 (5 bases). The CDR3 length is 12 residues. Per germline, CDR1 SGHTA and CDR2 FQGTGA. Trimming took off 6 bases at V and 6 bases at J, with 8 bases between the two ends. The CDR3 reads CASRETAGELFF. The CDR3 bases are TGTGCCAGCAGAGAGACAGCCGGGGAGCTGTTTTTT. Combining the CDR3 with reference TRBV7-3 and TRBJ2-2 gives the whole variable domain GAGVSQTPSNKVTEKGKYVELRCDPISGHTALYWYRQSLGQGPEFLIYFQGTGAADDSGLPNDRFFAVRPEGSVSTLKIQRTERGDSAVYLCASRETAGELFFGEGSRLTVL.

V and J are TRBV19 and TRBJ1-6, with 7 bases matching TRBD1. Trimming took 6 bases from V and 5 from J; bases not matched to a gene: 4. This CDR3 has 14 residues. CDR1 is LNHDA and CDR2 is SQIVND in the germline V gene (reference sequence). This chain's CDR3 is CASSAGTDNSPLHF. The CDR3 DNA is TGTGCCAGTAGCGCCGGGACAGATAATTCACCCCTCCACTTT. Full variable domain (remainder filled in from reference TRBV19 and TRBJ1-6): DGGITQSPKYLFRKEGQNVTLSCEQNLNHDAMYWYRQDPGQGLRLIYYSQIVNDFQKGDIAEGYSVSREKKESFPLTVTSAQKNPTAFYLCASSAGTDNSPLHFGNGTRLTVT.

The gene calls are TRBV21-1 and TRBJ2-1; the table's D call, TRBD2, has no DNA check behind it. TRBV21-1 is flagged as a pseudogene. The length of the CDR3 is 15 residues. In DNA form, the CDR3 reads TGTGCCAGCAGCTCCCTTGGGGGGGCCGGCAATGAGCAGTTCTTC. As protein: CASSSLGGAGNEQFF.

V usage is TRBV7-8 and J usage is TRBJ2-5; no clear D. Trimming removed 5 bases from V and 3 bases from J, with 7 bases in between. This CDR3 contains 12 residues. Germline V CDR1 and CDR2: SGHVS, FQNEAQ. CDR3 sequence (DNA): TGTGCCAGCAGCCCTGCGGAAGAGACCCAGTACTTC. Protein: CASSPAEETQYF.

The chain links TRBV2 to TRBJ2-1, with D unclear. CDR1 and CDR2 (germline): SNHLY, FYNNEI. This CDR3 is built from 12 residues. V gave up 4 bases and J gave up 10 bases, with 11 bases separating them. The CDR3 region is CASSGLRTEQFF. DNA for the CDR3: TGTGCCAGCAGTGGGCTAAGGACGGAGCAGTTCTTC.

The chain joins TRBV4-2 to TRBJ2-7, with 7 bases aligning to TRBD1. The V gene's germline CDR1 is LGHNA and CDR2 YNFKEQ. The J segment lost 1 base and the V segment lost 1 base, leaving 4 bases of the junction unmatched. CDR3 length: 15 amino acids. For the CDR3, the DNA is TGTGCCAGCAGCCAAGGACAGGGCTTTTCCTACGAGCAGTACTTC. Residues: CASSQGQGFSYEQYF.

The DNA for the CDR3 is TGCGCCAGCAGCCAAGAGACCAGGGTCAGATACTATGGCTACACCTTC. Protein: CASSQETRVRYYGYTF. This chain uses TRBV4-1 with TRBJ1-2; a weak D match, TRBD1 (5 bases). Trimming took 0 bases from V and 3 from J, leaving 14 bases between them. The CDR3 runs to 16 residues. Germline values: CDR1 MGHRA, CDR2 YSYEKL.

The rearrangement uses TRBV6-4 and TRBJ1-2; 8 nucleotides agree with TRBD1. There are 15 residues in the CDR3. Per germline, CDR1 MRHNA and CDR2 SNTAGT. V was clipped by 5 bases and J by 5 bases; unmatched bases: 10. In DNA, the CDR3 is TGTGCCAGCAGTCCCGACCGGGACAGGTGGTATGGCTACACCTTC. Residues: CASSPDRDRWYGYTF.

The chain is built from TRBV30 and TRBJ1-1; D perhaps matches TRBD1 (5 bases). This CDR3 region has 15 residues. V was trimmed by 0 bases and J by 3 bases, leaving 14 bases between them. Per the germline V gene, CDR1 is GTSNPN and CDR2 is SVGIG (reference sequence). CDR3 DNA sequence: TGTGCCTGGAGTGTATCCGGGGCCGGGTACACTGAAGCTTTCTTT. It yields the protein CAWSVSGAGYTEAFF.

This clone turned up a few times. The genes are TRBV7-2 and TRBJ2-1; perhaps D is TRBD1 or TRBD2 (5 bases each). The V gene lost 4 bases and the J gene lost 4 bases, with 11 bases spanning the gap. Germline V gene data show CDR1 as SGHTA and CDR2 as FQGNSA. The CDR3 has 14 residues. CDR3 loop: CASSSSGRYNEQFF. The CDR3 coding sequence is TGTGCCAGCAGCTCGTCGGGACGTTACAATGAGCAGTTCTTC.

The chain links TRBV27 to TRBJ1-3, with 7 bases aligning to TRBD1. The V gene's germline CDR1 is MNHEY and CDR2 SMNVEV (reference sequence). The CDR3 consists of 14 residues. With V trimmed by 5 bases and J by 6 bases, 7 bases remained unmatched. The CDR3 region has the DNA TGTGCCAGCAGTCCCCTAGGGGGCTTAAACACCATATATTTT. Translating gives CASSPLGGLNTIYF.

The chain recombines TRBV30 with TRBJ1-1; D gene ambiguous. CDR1 is GTSNPN and CDR2 is SVGIG in the germline V gene (reference sequence). This CDR3 contains 13 residues. Trimming took 5 bases from V and 5 from J, leaving 15 bases between them. CDR3: CAWDSLSLTEAFF. The CDR3 coding sequence is TGTGCCTGGGACTCCCTTTCCCTTACTGAAGCTTTCTTT.

The chain recombines TRBV13 with TRBJ2-1, with 8 bases matching TRBD2. Trimming cost V 5 bases and J 5 bases; bases outside gene matches: 11. This CDR3 has 16 residues. CDR1 is PRHDT, CDR2 FYEKMQ, per germline (reference sequence). The chain's CDR3 is CASSRVFGGANNEQFF. CDR3 DNA: TGTGCCAGCAGCCGGGTTTTCGGGGGGGCCAACAATGAGCAGTTCTTC.

Worth noting for this clone: This sample also contains other DNA sequences that code for the same CDR3. The rearrangement uses TRBV28 and TRBJ1-5; 7 bases are shared with TRBD1. V lost 4 bases and J lost 6; bases outside the gene matches: 0. The CDR3 is 12 amino acids. Germline V gene data show CDR1 as MDHEN and CDR2 as SYDVKM. This CDR3 reads CASSSGGQPQHF. CDR3 nucleotide sequence: TGTGCCAGCAGTTCAGGGGGTCAGCCCCAGCATTTT.

Only a few counts were recorded for this clone. The CDR3 region has the DNA TGTGCCAGCAGTATACTGGGAGTTCAGCCCCAGCATTTT. Its protein product is CASSILGVQPQHF. This chain links TRBV6-5 with TRBJ1-5; D call uncertain. Trimming left V 5 bases short and J 6 bases short, with 11 bases between. CDR1 is MNHEY, CDR2 SVGAGI, per germline. CDR3 length: 13 residues.

The chain links TRBV9 to TRBJ2-3; possible D gene TRBD2, 6 bases. The V gene's germline CDR1 is SGDLS and CDR2 YYNGEE. The CDR3 is 16 amino acids. V was cut by 2 bases and J by 2 bases, with 15 bases left in between. Here the CDR3 reads CASSVLGGAVTDTQYF. CDR3 sequence (DNA): TGTGCCAGCAGCGTTCTCGGCGGGGCCGTCACAGATACGCAGTATTTT.